This TCR beta chain was profiled in a study of T cell repertoires in cytomegalovirus infection. Overall study context: Both recently identified HLA-C-restricted and well-studied HLA-B-restricted CMV epitopes were used in the study. The public TCR beta signatures pointed to both CMV infection and matching HLA type.

In TCRdb, the reads were re-called with MiXCR into one record per CDR3 protein. The sample records 80,000 or so distinct CDR3 sequences, approximately 24% being singletons. The V end lost 7 bases, the J end lost 0 bases, and 13 bases lay between the germline ends. CDR3 length: 15 residues. Per the germline V gene, CDR1 is MNHEY and CDR2 is SVGEGT. This clonotype was counted a few times. Antigen: not known. The chain couples TRBV6-2 or TRBV6-3 to TRBJ1-3; no firm D call. The material sequenced was CD8+ T cells from cultured PBMCs, taken from culture after CMV antigen stimulation. This clonotype originated in a human donor in good health (CMV status not recorded). Some clones in this sample may be carry-over from other donors' samples. The CDR3 here is CASTETPFSGNTIYF. CDR3 sequence (DNA): TGTGCCAGCACCGAGACACCCTTCTCTGGAAACACCATATATTTT.